The T cell receptor beta chain under discussion was sequenced for a study of control samples from healthy donors and cancer patients. The repertoire was sequenced with immunoSEQ multiplex PCR; TCRdb's copy has only in-frame clones and lacks some. The repertoire has 160,000 or so clones, over 95% of them found once; the top ten carry just over 1%. With 6 bases clipped from V and 1 base from J, the junction kept 2 bases outside the gene matches. Germline assignment: CDR1 MNHEY and CDR2 SVGAGI. CDR3 size: 14 residues. The source of this sequence is a woman aged 25 to 39 in good health. The chain combines TRBV6-5 with TRBJ2-3; TRBD1 agrees at 9 bases. The source material was blood. Here the CDR3 DNA reads TGTGCCAGCAGGGACAGGGGCCGCACAGATACGCAGTATTTT. As protein: CASRDRGRTDTQYF.